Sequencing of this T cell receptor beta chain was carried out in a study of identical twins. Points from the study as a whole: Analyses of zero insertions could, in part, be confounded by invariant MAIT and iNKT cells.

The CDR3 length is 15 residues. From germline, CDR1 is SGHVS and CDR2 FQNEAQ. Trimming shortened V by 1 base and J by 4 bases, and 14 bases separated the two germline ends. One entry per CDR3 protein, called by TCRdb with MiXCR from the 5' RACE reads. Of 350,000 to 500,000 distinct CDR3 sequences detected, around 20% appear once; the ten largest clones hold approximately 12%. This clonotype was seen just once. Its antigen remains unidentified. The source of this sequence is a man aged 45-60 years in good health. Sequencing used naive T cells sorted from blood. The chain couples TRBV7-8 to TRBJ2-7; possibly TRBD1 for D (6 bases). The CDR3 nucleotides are TGTGCCAGCAGCTTAGGTCGGGACAAGATTTACGAGCAGTACTTC. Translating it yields CASSLGRDKIYEQYF.